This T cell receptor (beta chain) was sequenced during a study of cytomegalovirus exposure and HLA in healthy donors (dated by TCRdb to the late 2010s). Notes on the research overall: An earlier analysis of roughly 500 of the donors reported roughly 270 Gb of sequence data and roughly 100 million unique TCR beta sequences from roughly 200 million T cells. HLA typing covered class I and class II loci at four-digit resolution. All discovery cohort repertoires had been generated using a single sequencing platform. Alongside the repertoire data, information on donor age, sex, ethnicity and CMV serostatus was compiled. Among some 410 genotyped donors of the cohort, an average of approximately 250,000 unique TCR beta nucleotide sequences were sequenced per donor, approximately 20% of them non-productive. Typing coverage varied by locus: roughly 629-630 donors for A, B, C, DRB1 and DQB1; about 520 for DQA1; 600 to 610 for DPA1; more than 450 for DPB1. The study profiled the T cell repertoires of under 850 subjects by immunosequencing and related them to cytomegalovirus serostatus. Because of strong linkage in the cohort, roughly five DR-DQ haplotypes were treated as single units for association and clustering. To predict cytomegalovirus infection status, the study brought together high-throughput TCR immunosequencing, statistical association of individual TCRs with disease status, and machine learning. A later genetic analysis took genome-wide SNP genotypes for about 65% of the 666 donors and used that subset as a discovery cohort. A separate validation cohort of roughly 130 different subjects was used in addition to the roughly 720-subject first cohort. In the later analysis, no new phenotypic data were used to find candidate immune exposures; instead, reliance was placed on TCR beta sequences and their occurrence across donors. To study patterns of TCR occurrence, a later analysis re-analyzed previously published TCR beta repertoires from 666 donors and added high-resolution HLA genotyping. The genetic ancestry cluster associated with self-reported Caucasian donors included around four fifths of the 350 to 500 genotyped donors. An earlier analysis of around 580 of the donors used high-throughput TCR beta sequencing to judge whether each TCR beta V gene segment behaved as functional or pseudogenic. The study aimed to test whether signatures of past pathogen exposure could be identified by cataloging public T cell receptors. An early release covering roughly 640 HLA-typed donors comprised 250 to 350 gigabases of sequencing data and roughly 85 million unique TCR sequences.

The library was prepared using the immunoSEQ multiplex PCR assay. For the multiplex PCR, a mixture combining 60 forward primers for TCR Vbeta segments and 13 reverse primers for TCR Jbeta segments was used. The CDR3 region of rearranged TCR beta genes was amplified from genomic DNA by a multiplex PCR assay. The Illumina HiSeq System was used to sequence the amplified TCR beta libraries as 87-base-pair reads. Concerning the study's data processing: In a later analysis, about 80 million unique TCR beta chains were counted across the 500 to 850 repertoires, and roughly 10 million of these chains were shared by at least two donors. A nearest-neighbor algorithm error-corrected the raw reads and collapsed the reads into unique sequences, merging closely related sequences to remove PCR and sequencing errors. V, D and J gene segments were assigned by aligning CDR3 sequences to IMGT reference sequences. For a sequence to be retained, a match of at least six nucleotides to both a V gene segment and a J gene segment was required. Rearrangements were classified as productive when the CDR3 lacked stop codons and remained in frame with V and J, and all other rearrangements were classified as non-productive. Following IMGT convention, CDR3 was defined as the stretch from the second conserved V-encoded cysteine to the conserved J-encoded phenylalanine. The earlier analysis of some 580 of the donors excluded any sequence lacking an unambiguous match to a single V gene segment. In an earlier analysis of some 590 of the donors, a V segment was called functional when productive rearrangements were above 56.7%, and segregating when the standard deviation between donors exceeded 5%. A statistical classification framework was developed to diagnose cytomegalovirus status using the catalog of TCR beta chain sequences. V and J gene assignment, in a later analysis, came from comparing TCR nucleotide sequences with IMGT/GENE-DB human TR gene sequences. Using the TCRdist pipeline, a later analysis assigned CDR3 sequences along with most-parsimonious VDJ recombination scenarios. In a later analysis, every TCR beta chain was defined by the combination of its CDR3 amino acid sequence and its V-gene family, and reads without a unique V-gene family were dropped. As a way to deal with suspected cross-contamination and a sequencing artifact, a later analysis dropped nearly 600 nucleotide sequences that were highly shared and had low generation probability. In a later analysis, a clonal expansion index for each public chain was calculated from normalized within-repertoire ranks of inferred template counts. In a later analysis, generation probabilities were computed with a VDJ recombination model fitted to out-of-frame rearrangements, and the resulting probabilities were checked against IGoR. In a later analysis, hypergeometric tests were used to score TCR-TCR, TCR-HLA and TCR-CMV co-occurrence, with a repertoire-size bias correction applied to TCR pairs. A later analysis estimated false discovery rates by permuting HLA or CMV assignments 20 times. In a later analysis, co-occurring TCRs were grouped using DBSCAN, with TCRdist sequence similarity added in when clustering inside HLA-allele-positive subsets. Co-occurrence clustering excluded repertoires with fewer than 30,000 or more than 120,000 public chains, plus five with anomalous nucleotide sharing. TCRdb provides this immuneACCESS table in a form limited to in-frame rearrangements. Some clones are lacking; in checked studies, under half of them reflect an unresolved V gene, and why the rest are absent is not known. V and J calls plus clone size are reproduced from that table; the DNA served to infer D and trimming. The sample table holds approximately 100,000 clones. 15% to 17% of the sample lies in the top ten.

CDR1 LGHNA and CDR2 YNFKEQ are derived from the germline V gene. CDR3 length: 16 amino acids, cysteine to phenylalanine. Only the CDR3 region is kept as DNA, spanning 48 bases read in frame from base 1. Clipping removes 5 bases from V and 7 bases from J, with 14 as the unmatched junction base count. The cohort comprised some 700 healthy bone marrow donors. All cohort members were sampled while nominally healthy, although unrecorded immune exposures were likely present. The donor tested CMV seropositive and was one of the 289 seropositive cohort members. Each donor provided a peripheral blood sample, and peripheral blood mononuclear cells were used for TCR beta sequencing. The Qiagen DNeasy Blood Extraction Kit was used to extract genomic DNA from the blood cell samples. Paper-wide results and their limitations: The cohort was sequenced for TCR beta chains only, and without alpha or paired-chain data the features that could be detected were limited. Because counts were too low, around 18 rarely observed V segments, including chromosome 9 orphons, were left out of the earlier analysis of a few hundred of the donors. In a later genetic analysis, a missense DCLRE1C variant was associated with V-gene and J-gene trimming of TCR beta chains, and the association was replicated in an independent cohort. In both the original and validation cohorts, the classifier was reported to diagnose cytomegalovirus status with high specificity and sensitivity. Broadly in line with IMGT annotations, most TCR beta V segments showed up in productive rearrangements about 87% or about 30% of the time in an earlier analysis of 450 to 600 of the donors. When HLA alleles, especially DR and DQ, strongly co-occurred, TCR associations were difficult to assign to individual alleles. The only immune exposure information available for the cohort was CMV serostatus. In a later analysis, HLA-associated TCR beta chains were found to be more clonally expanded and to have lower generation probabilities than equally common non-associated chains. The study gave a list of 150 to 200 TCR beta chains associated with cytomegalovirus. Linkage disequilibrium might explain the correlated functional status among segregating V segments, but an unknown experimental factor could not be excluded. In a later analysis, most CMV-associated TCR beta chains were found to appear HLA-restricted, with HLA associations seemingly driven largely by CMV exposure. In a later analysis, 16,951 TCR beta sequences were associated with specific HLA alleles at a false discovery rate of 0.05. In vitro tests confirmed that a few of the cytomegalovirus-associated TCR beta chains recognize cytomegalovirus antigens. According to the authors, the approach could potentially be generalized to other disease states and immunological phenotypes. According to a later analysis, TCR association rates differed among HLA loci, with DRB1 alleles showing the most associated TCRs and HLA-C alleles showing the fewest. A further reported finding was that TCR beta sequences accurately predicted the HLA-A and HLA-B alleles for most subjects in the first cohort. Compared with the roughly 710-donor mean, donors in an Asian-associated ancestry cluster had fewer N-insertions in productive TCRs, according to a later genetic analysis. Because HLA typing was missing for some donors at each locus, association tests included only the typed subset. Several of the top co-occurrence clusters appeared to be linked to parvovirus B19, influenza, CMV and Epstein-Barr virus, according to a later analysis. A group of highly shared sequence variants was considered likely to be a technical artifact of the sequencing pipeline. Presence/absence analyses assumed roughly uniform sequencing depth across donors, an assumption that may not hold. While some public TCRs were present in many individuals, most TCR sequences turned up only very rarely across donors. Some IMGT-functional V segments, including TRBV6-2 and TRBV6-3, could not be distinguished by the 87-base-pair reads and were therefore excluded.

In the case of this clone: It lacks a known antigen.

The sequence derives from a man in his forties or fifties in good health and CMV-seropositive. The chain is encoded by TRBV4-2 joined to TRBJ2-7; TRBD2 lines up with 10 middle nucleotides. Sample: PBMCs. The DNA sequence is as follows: TGTGCCAGCAGCGAAATTACGAGCGGGAGGGCCGGTGAGCAGTACTTC. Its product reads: CASSEITSGRAGEQYF.